This T cell receptor beta chain was profiled in a study of tumor-infiltrating lymphocytes in glioblastoma multiforme. The germline CDR1 and CDR2 sequences are KGHSH and LQKENI. Deletions cut 6 bases from V and 2 bases from J, with 16 bases between. The CDR3 totals 15 residues. Multiple V-beta primers and a C-beta primer amplified TCRB from RNA. MiXCR was run by TCRdb on the multiplex PCR reads, yielding one entry per CDR3 protein. Of fewer than 40,000 distinct CDR3 sequences detected, around 60% appear once; the ten largest clones hold roughly 33%. The rearrangement links TRBV18 to TRBJ1-2, with D possibly TRBD1 on 6 matching bases. The TCR sequence derives from a male donor with glioblastoma. The sequencing input was brain tumor tissue. In nucleotides, the CDR3 is TGTGCCAGCTCGCAAGAGACAGGCTCAAACTATGGCTACACCTTC. Its translation: CASSQETGSNYGYTF.